A single sample is the source of the 3 T cell receptor beta chains below, sequenced in a study of blood T cell repertoires in COVID-19. Using immunoSEQ multiplex PCR, the repertoire was profiled, and TCRdb retains in-frame clones only, with some absent. The table has 190,000 or so clones, about four fifths seen once; the top ten hold 2.9%. Specimen: peripheral blood. The receptors shown here come from a man aged 50 or older with active or convalescent COVID-19.

The chain has TRBV9 and TRBJ2-2; possible D gene TRBD2, 6 bases. The CDR3 sequence is 15 residues long. Germline lookup yields CDR1 SGDLS and CDR2 YYNGEE. Trimming shortened V by 3 bases and J by 6 bases, and 15 bases separated the two germline ends. The CDR3 DNA reads as TGTGCCAGCAGCGCGGGGGACCTCCGGCCCGGGGAGCTGTTTTTT. Its protein product is CASSAGDLRPGELFF.

This chain links TRBV30 with TRBJ1-2; a weak D match, TRBD1 (5 bases). Between the trimmed V and J ends, which lost 8 bases and 4 bases, there was a span of 17 bases. This CDR3 spans 13 amino acids. The germline CDR1 and CDR2 sequences are GTSNPN and SVGIG (reference sequence). Here the CDR3 DNA reads TGTGCCGGAGGCGGGGGAGAGGTCTATGGCTACACCTTC. Translating it yields CAGGGGEVYGYTF.

The genes are TRBV12-3 or TRBV12-4 and TRBJ2-3; D is undetermined. Trimming cost V 1 base and J 4 bases, with 6 bases left between them. The CDR3 covers 13 residues. The CDR3 spells CASSLVVADTQYF. CDR3 nucleotides: TGTGCCAGCAGTTTAGTAGTTGCAGATACGCAGTATTTT.